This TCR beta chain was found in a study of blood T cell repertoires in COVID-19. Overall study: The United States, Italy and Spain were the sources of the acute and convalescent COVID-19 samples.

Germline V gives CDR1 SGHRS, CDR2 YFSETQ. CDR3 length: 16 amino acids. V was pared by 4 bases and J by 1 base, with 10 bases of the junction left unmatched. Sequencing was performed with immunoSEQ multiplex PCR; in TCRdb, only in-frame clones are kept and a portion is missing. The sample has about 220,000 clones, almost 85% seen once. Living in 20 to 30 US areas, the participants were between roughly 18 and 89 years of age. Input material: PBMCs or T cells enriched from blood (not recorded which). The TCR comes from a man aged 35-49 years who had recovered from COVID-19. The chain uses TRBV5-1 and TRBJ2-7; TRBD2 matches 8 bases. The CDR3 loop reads CASSPGGARESYEQYF. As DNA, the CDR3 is TGCGCCAGCAGCCCCGGGGGGGCCCGGGAATCCTACGAGCAGTACTTC.